The rows below give T cell receptor beta chains drawn from one sample of a study of cytomegalovirus exposure and HLA in healthy donors. The assay was immunoSEQ multiplex PCR, and TCRdb's table has in-frame clones only and misses some. The sample has 150,000 to 200,000 clones; around 86% are singletons. The sequencing sample was made of PBMCs. The origin of the receptors is a woman aged 45-65 years in good health and CMV-seropositive. The CDR3 runs from the conserved cysteine through the conserved F or W.

J: TRBJ2-7; V: TRBV2; CDR3: CASNRLAGGEQYF
J: TRBJ2-3; V: TRBV5-4; CDR3: CASSFQSTDTQYF
J: TRBJ1-1; V: TRBV7-3; CDR3: CASSATGVNTEAFF
J: TRBJ2-6; V: TRBV5-1; CDR3: CASSSQGTGRANVLTF
J: TRBJ2-7; V: TRBV10-3; CDR3: CAISESRDRVYEQYF
J: TRBJ2-3; V: TRBV14; CDR3: CASSQVTGGRDTQYF
J: TRBJ2-3; V: TRBV6-4; CDR3: CASSDSEFSTDTQYF
J: TRBJ2-5; V: TRBV29-1; CDR3: CSDRGSGETQYF
J: TRBJ2-7; V: TRBV7-8; CDR3: CASSRGTSSSYEQYF
J: TRBJ2-1; V: TRBV1; CDR3: CTSSQRSRQGHNEQFF
J: TRBJ2-1; V: TRBV7-3; CDR3: CASSLKRAGTGGNEQFF
J: TRBJ2-3; V: TRBV6-5; CDR3: CASSDSGGADTQYF
J: TRBJ2-5; V: TRBV7-9; CDR3: CASSTSTPAQETQYF
J: TRBJ2-1; V: TRBV4-3; CDR3: CASGTTPYNEQFF
J: TRBJ1-3; V: TRBV7-2; CDR3: CASTPRGGNTIYF
J: TRBJ2-5; V: TRBV7-9; CDR3: CASSSRTGEDQETQYF
J: TRBJ2-3; V: TRBV28; CDR3: CASSAGRGTDTQYF
J: TRBJ2-3; V: TRBV14; CDR3: CASSPNRVASTDTQYF
J: TRBJ1-6; V: TRBV5-6; CDR3: CASSSGQDNSPLHF
J: TRBJ2-7; V: TRBV6-6; CDR3: CASQTGTLSYEQYF
J: TRBJ1-4; V: TRBV27; CDR3: CASSAYRAAEKLFF
J: TRBJ2-3; V: TRBV6-5; CDR3: CASADRGLSDTQYF
J: TRBJ2-5; V: TRBV7-9; CDR3: CASSFDRAQETQYF
J: TRBJ1-4; V: TRBV28; CDR3: CASSVAGGGSEKLFF
J: TRBJ2-1; V: TRBV7-8; CDR3: CASSLAAVIGLAGGLSYNEQFF
J: TRBJ2-6; V: TRBV6-5; CDR3: CASSSHSGANVLTF
J: TRBJ2-5; V: TRBV27; CDR3: CASSFSRQIQETQYF
J: TRBJ2-1; V: TRBV7-2; CDR3: CASSLSGGAWNEQFF
J: TRBJ1-2; V: TRBV6-6; CDR3: CASSYTGAANYGYTF
J: TRBJ1-2; V: TRBV7-9; CDR3: CSSTRGGQVYGYTF
J: TRBJ2-1; V: TRBV9; CDR3: CASSGSGSPYNEQFF
J: TRBJ2-5; V: TRBV6-6; CDR3: CASRGQTGHETQYF
J: TRBJ2-7; V: TRBV28; CDR3: CASSLRGGGDF
J: TRBJ2-6; V: TRBV29-1; CDR3: CSGRTSGANGLTF
J: TRBJ2-1; V: TRBV7-9; CDR3: CASSLKDRVQFF
J: TRBJ2-6; V: TRBV2; CDR3: CASRDPGQPSGANVLTF
J: TRBJ1-4; V: TRBV2; CDR3: CASSETDRGPGATNEKLFF
J: TRBJ2-7; V: TRBV4-1; CDR3: CASSQESLARSVEQYF
J: TRBJ2-7; V: TRBV6-6; CDR3: CASSNSGTGGIYEQYF
J: TRBJ1-1; V: TRBV5-4; CDR3: CASSLGTRQDTEAFF
J: TRBJ1-6; V: TRBV5-1; CDR3: CASSQEGISNSPLHF
J: TRBJ1-3; V: TRBV6-1; CDR3: CASRLDREAGNTIYF
J: TRBJ2-3; V: TRBV7-9; CDR3: CASSPDSGTDTQYF
J: TRBJ2-2; V: TRBV7-2; CDR3: CASNLVSRGELFF
J: TRBJ1-1; V: TRBV27; CDR3: CASSLGGFPEGMNTEAFF